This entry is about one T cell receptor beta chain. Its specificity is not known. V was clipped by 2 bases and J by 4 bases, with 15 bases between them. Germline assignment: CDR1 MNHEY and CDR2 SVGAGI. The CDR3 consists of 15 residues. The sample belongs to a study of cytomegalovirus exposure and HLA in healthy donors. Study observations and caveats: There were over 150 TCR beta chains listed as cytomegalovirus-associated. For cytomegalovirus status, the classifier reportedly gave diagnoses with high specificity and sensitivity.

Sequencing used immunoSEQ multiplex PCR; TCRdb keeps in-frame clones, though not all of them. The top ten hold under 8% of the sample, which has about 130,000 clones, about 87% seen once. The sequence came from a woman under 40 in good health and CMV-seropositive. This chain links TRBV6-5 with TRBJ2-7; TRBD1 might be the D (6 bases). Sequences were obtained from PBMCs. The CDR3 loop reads CASSYTQGFGYEQYF. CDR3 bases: TGTGCCAGCAGTTACACCCAGGGGTTTGGGTACGAGCAGTACTTC.